The 15 T cell receptor beta chains given below trace back to one sample, sequenced in a study of cytomegalovirus exposure and HLA in healthy donors. The PCR employed 60 Vbeta primers together with 13 Jbeta primers. Profiling relied on immunoSEQ multiplex PCR, and the TCRdb table lists in-frame clones only, not all of them. The table records 210,000 or so clones, around four fifths of them present only once. Sequenced material: PBMCs. These receptors were obtained from a boy aged 2 to 10 in good health and CMV-seronegative.

The rearrangement joins TRBV5-1 to TRBJ2-5; 10 bases fit TRBD2. V gave up 0 bases and J gave up 5 bases; unmatched junction bases: 4. This CDR3 has 15 residues. Germline V lookup: CDR1 SGHRS, CDR2 YFSETQ. The CDR3 protein is CASSLGLAGDETQYF. In DNA form, the CDR3 reads TGCGCCAGCAGCTTGGGGCTAGCGGGAGATGAGACCCAGTACTTC.

The chain carries TRBV11-2 and TRBJ2-7, with no clear D. Germline values: CDR1 SGHAT, CDR2 FQNNGV. The CDR3 loop spans 12 amino acids. Trimming removed 5 bases from V and 3 bases from J, with 8 bases in between. CDR3 in amino acids: CASSIKLYEQYF. The CDR3 DNA is TGTGCCAGCAGCATAAAGCTCTACGAGCAGTACTTC.

The chain carries TRBV11-2 and TRBJ2-3; 9 positions match TRBD2. The CDR3 consists of 14 residues. The ends lost 5 bases at V and 2 bases at J; junction bases unmatched: 2. Germline loops: CDR1 SGHAT, CDR2 FQNNGV. This CDR3 is CASSLGLATDTQYF. The CDR3 region has the DNA TGTGCCAGCAGCCTGGGACTAGCCACAGATACGCAGTATTTT.

This clone was seen a single time. The rearrangement uses TRBV2 and TRBJ2-1; D gene unclear. This CDR3 has 11 residues. The germline CDR1 and CDR2 sequences are SNHLY and FYNNEI. The ends were cut back, 6 bases at V and 8 bases at J, with 8 bases in the middle. In DNA, the CDR3 is TGTGCCAGCAGGAATAGTTATGAGCAGTTCTTC. It codes for CASRNSYEQFF. Using reference TRBV2 and TRBJ2-1 for the parts outside the CDR3, the full variable domain is EPEVTQTPSHQVTQMGQEVILRCVPISNHLYFYWYRQILGQKVEFLVSFYNNEISEKSEIFDDQFSVERPDGSNFTLKIRSTKLEDSAMYFCASRNSYEQFFGPGTRLTVL.

V usage is TRBV9 and J usage is TRBJ1-5, with D perhaps TRBD1 (6 bases). This CDR3 spans 18 amino acids. Trimming cost V 0 bases and J 4 bases, with 20 bases left between them. The V gene's germline CDR1 is SGDLS and CDR2 YYNGEE. The CDR3 reads CASSVGEGGGEVNQPQHF. DNA of the CDR3: TGTGCCAGCAGCGTAGGAGAAGGGGGTGGAGAAGTGAATCAGCCCCAGCATTTT.

This chain links TRBV6-1 with TRBJ1-1, with 9 bases fitting TRBD1. V dropped 0 bases and J dropped 1; count of bases not matched to a gene: 6. This CDR3 spans 17 amino acids. Per the germline V gene, CDR1 is MNHNS and CDR2 is SASEGT. The DNA of the CDR3 is TGTGCCAGCAGTGAAGCGACTTGGGACAGGGCGAACACTGAAGCTTTCTTT. Amino acids: CASSEATWDRANTEAFF.

The V call is TRBV5-6, the J call TRBJ1-2, with 8 bases aligning to TRBD1. Germline-derived CDR1 and CDR2 are SGHDT and YYEEEE. V shed 4 bases and J 8 bases; nucleotides not matched to a gene: 4. The CDR3 runs 12 residues. The CDR3 sequence is CASSRGQAGYTF. The DNA of the CDR3 is TGTGCCAGCAGCCGGGGACAGGCGGGCTACACCTTC.

This chain links TRBV6-5 with TRBJ2-2, with D tentatively TRBD2 (5 bases). Germline V gene lookup returns CDR1 MNHEY and CDR2 SVGAGI. The V end was cut by 0 bases, the J end by 7 bases, with 15 bases between. The CDR3 spans 16 residues. The CDR3 bases are TGTGCCAGCAGTTACTCGTCGGGAATACTGGGCGGGGAGCTGTTTTTT. Translation: CASSYSSGILGGELFF.

As for this clone: Distinct nucleotide sequences in the sample also encode this CDR3. This chain connects TRBV6-1 to TRBJ1-2; no clear D gene. The CDR3 has 12 amino acids. V was cut by 3 bases and J by 2 bases, with 4 bases left in between. The germline V gene encodes CDR1 MNHNS and CDR2 SASEGT. The CDR3 DNA reads TGTGCCAGCAGTGACAGGAACTATGGCTACACCTTC. Translating gives CASSDRNYGYTF.

This clone has more than one count but fewer than ten. The chain couples TRBV6-5 to TRBJ2-7, with TRBD1 identical over 7 bases. Trimming removed 0 bases from V and 2 bases from J; junction bases left unmatched: 7. Per the germline V gene, CDR1 is MNHEY and CDR2 is SVGAGI. The CDR3 has 16 amino acids. For the CDR3, the DNA is TGTGCCAGCAGTTACTCGACAGGGCCGGCCCCCTACGAGCAGTACTTC. Encoded protein: CASSYSTGPAPYEQYF.

The CDR3 nucleotides are TGTGCCAGCAGCAGGAATCCATTCGGGGGTAACTATGGCTACACCTTC. This gives the protein CASSRNPFGGNYGYTF. V is TRBV21-1 and J is TRBJ1-2. TRBV21-1 is a pseudogene. This CDR3 is built from 16 residues.

The chain is built from TRBV5-1 and TRBJ1-5; TRBD1 aligns across 10 bases. The V and J ends lost 2 bases and 0 bases, in that order; junction bases with no gene match: 8. This CDR3 spans 18 amino acids. Germline V gene data show CDR1 as SGHRS and CDR2 as YFSETQ. As DNA, the CDR3 is TGCGCCAGCAGCTTCGGACAGGGGGACCTACATAGCAATCAGCCCCAGCATTTT. Translating gives CASSFGQGDLHSNQPQHF.

This rearrangement joins TRBV4-1 to TRBJ2-6; 10 bases are shared with TRBD1. J lost 1 base, V lost 4 bases, and 13 bases had no gene match. CDR1 and CDR2 from the germline V gene are MGHRA and YSYEKL. The CDR3 runs to 20 residues. For the CDR3, the DNA is TGCGCCAGCAGCCGAGCCACCGGACAGGGGGTGATATCTGGGGCCAACGTCCTGACTTTC. It translates to CASSRATGQGVISGANVLTF.

J is TRBJ1-1 and V is TRBV4-1, with D uncertain. In germline, CDR1 is MGHRA, CDR2 YSYEKL. There are 14 residues in the CDR3. The V and J ends lost 3 bases and 1 base respectively, with 9 bases between them. The CDR3 reads CASSHPFRNTEAFF. In nucleotides, the CDR3 is TGCGCCAGCAGCCACCCGTTTCGGAACACTGAAGCTTTCTTT.

J is TRBJ2-5 and V is TRBV10-3; 14 nucleotides agree with TRBD2. The DNA end favors TRBJ2-7, so the J call may be wrong. The CDR3 is 15 residues long. Germline CDR1 and CDR2: ENHRY and SYGVKD. The CDR3: CAISPGTSGSYEQYF. The CDR3 nucleotides read TGTGCCATCAGCCCGGGGACTAGCGGGAGCTACGAGCAGTACTTC.